The rows below give T cell receptor beta chains drawn from one sample of a study of T cells after yellow fever vaccination. TCRdb independently ran MiXCR on the 5' RACE reads; one entry per CDR3 protein. The repertoire has 150,000 to 200,000 distinct CDR3 sequences, approximately 10% of them found once; the top ten carry under 40%. The material sequenced was CD8+ T cells sorted from PBMCs, taken 45 days after the yellow fever booster vaccination. The receptors originated from a young man who received the YFV17D yellow fever vaccine. CDR3s leave out the opening cysteine and the closing phenylalanine or tryptophan.

cdr3_aa: ASRPGGPGNTIY; j_call: TRBJ1-3; v_call: TRBV7-2
cdr3_aa: ASSLPGNSNQPQH; j_call: TRBJ1-5; v_call: TRBV28
cdr3_aa: ASSQEKRWRSANEKLF; j_call: TRBJ1-4; v_call: TRBV4-1
cdr3_aa: ASSLVPNSNQPQH; j_call: TRBJ1-5; v_call: TRBV7-2
cdr3_aa: ASSYFRISGANVLT; j_call: TRBJ2-6; v_call: TRBV6-6
cdr3_aa: ASSPRAGGINQPQH; j_call: TRBJ1-5; v_call: TRBV5-1
cdr3_aa: ASSLGGISEQF; j_call: TRBJ2-1; v_call: TRBV5-6
cdr3_aa: ASPRTSGFTGELF; j_call: TRBJ2-2; v_call: TRBV19
cdr3_aa: ASSRDSDYEQY; j_call: TRBJ2-7; v_call: TRBV19
cdr3_aa: SARPRLAGGGETQY; j_call: TRBJ2-5; v_call: TRBV20-1
cdr3_aa: ASSWTASTDTQY; j_call: TRBJ2-3; v_call: TRBV2
cdr3_aa: ASSYRDGGTEAF; j_call: TRBJ1-1; v_call: TRBV5-1
cdr3_aa: ASSLGRQGIYGYT; j_call: TRBJ1-2; v_call: TRBV5-1
cdr3_aa: SAQKSGGRVGYT; j_call: TRBJ1-2; v_call: TRBV29-1
cdr3_aa: ASSQDMRVQY; j_call: TRBJ2-7; v_call: TRBV4-3
cdr3_aa: ATSDSGLTGEPYNEQF; j_call: TRBJ2-1; v_call: TRBV24-1
cdr3_aa: ASSFLGQGRHGYT; j_call: TRBJ1-2; v_call: TRBV7-8
cdr3_aa: ASSLDGTSGGFYNEQF; j_call: TRBJ2-1; v_call: TRBV11-1
cdr3_aa: ASSLGGQGAKETQY; j_call: TRBJ2-5; v_call: TRBV7-9
cdr3_aa: AWFSGELF; j_call: TRBJ2-2; v_call: TRBV30
cdr3_aa: ASSLEGFGLGRGNEQF; j_call: TRBJ2-1; v_call: TRBV11-2
cdr3_aa: SAPGAGELF; j_call: TRBJ2-2; v_call: TRBV20-1